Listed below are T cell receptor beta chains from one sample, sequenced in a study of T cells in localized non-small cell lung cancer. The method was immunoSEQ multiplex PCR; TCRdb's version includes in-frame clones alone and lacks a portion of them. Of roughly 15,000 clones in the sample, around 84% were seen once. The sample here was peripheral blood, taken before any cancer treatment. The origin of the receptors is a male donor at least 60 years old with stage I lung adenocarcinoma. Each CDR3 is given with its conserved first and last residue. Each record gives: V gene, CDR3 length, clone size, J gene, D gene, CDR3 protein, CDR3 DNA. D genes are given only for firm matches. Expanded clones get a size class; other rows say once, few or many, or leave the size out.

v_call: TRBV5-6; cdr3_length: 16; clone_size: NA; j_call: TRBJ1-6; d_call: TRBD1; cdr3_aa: CASSWGAGGWNSPLHF; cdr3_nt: TGTGCCAGCAGCTGGGGGGCAGGGGGCTGGAATTCACCCCTCCACTTT
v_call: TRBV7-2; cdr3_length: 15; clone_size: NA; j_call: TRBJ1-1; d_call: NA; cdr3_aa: CASSGPGLAGTEAFF; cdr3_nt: TGTGCCAGCAGCGGCCCCGGGCTGGCGGGCACTGAAGCTTTCTTT
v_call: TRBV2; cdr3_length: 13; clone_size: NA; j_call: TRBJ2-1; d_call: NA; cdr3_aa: CASGGLSGNEQFF; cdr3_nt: TGTGCCAGCGGGGGACTCTCTGGCAATGAGCAGTTCTTC
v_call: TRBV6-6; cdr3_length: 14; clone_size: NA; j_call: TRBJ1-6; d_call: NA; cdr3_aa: CASSREASRVALHF; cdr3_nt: TGTGCCAGCAGCAGAGAGGCTTCCAGGGTGGCCCTCCACTTT
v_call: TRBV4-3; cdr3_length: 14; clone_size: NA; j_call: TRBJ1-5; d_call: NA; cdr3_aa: CASSQESSGQPQHF; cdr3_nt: TGCGCCAGCAGCCAAGAGAGCAGTGGGCAGCCCCAGCATTTT
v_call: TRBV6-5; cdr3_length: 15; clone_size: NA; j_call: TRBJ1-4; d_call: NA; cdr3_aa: CASSYVGGGGEKLFF; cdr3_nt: TGTGCCAGCAGTTACGTTGGGGGGGGCGGCGAAAAACTGTTTTTT
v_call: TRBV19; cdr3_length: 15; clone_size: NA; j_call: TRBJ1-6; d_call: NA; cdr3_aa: CASKTESWGDSPLHF; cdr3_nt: TGTGCCAGTAAGACGGAATCGTGGGGGGATTCACCCCTCCACTTT
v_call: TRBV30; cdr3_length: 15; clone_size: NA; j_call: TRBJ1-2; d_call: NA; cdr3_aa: CAWSVGGGGQGGYTF; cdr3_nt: TGTGCCTGGAGTGTCGGGGGCGGAGGCCAGGGGGGCTACACCTTC
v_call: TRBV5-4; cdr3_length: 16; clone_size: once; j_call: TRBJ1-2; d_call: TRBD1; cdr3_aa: CASSSPEDRAEGGYTF; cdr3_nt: TGTGCCAGCAGCTCGCCCGAAGACAGGGCCGAAGGTGGCTACACCTTC
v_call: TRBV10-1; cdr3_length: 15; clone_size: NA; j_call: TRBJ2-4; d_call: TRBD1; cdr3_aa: CASSELRGQGNIQYF; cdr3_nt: TGCGCCAGCAGTGAGCTACGGGGACAGGGGAACATTCAGTACTTC
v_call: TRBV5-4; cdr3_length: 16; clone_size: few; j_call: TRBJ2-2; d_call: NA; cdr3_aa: CASSFMGGAGTGELFF; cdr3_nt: TGTGCCAGCAGCTTCATGGGGGGCGCGGGCACCGGGGAGCTGTTTTTT
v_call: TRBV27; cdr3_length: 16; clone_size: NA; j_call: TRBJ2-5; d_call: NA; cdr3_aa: CASRRNRIPIGETQYF; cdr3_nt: TGTGCCAGCAGGCGTAATAGGATCCCTATAGGAGAGACCCAGTACTTC
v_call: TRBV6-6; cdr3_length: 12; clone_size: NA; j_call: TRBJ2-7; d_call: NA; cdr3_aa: CASTSETYEQYF; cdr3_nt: TGTGCCAGCACCTCAGAGACCTACGAGCAGTACTTC
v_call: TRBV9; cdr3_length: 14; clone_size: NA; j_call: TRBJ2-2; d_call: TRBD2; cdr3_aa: CASSPAGNTGELFF; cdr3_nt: TGTGCCAGCAGCCCAGCGGGGAATACCGGGGAGCTGTTTTTT
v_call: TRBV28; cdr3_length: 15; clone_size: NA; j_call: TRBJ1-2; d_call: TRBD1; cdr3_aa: CASRYNRGYNYGYTF; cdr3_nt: TGTGCCAGCAGATATAACAGGGGGTACAACTATGGCTACACCTTC
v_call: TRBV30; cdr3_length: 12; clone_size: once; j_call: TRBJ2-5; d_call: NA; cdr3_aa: CAWGSVQETQYF; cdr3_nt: TGTGCCTGGGGTAGCGTACAAGAGACCCAGTACTTC
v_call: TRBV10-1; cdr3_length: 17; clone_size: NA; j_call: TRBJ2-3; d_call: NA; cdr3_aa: CASSGGRGSWPLGTQYF; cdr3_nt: TGCGCCAGCAGTGGGGGACGAGGGTCCTGGCCCCTCGGTACGCAGTATTTT
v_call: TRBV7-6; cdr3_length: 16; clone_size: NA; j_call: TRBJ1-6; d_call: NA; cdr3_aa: CASSLVAGEGNSPLHF; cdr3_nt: TGTGCCAGCAGCTTAGTGGCGGGGGAGGGAAATTCACCCCTCCACTTT
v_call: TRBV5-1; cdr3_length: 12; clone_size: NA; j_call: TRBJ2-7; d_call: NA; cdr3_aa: CASSLPGREQYF; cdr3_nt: TGCGCCAGCAGCTTACCCGGAAGGGAGCAGTACTTC
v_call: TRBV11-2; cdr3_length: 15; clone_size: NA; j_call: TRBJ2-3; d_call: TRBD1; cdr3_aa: CASSPLQGNTDTQYF; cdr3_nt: TGTGCCAGCAGCCCATTACAGGGGAATACAGATACGCAGTATTTT
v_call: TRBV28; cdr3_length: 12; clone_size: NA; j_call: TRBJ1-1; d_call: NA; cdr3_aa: CASSLTYEEAFF; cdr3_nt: TGTGCCAGCAGTTTAACGTACGAGGAAGCTTTCTTT
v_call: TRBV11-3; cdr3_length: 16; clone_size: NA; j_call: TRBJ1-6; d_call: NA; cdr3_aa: CASSLASTGLGVPLHF; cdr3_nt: TGTGCCAGCAGCTTAGCCTCGACAGGCCTAGGGGTCCCCCTCCACTTT
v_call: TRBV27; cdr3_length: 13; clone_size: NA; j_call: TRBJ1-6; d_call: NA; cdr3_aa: CASSYMNNSPLHF; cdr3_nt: TGTGCCAGCAGTTATATGAATAATTCACCCCTCCACTTT
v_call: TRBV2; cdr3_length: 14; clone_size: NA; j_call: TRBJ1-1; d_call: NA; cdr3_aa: CASSLTPSNTEAFF; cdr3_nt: TGTGCCAGCAGTTTGACACCTTCGAACACTGAAGCTTTCTTT
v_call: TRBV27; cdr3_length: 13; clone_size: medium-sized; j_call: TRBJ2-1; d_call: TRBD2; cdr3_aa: CASQLAGESEQFF; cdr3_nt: TGTGCCAGTCAACTAGCGGGAGAGAGTGAGCAGTTCTTC
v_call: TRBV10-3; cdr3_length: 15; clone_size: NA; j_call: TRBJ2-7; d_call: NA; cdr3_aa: CAIREGPNNAYEQYF; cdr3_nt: TGTGCCATCAGGGAGGGTCCGAACAATGCCTACGAGCAGTACTTC
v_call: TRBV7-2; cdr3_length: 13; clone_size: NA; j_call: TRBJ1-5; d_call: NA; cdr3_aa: CASSPMGGQPQHF; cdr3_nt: TGTGCCAGCAGTCCTATGGGGGGACAGCCCCAGCATTTT
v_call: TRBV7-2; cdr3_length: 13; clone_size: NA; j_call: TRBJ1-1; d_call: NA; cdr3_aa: CASSNDRNTEAFF; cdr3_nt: TGTGCCAGCAGTAATGACCGGAACACTGAAGCTTTCTTT
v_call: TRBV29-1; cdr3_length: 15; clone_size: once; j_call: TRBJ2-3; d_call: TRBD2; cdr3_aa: CSVARLAGGPDTQYF; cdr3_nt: TGCAGCGTTGCCCGCTTAGCGGGAGGGCCGGATACGCAGTATTTT